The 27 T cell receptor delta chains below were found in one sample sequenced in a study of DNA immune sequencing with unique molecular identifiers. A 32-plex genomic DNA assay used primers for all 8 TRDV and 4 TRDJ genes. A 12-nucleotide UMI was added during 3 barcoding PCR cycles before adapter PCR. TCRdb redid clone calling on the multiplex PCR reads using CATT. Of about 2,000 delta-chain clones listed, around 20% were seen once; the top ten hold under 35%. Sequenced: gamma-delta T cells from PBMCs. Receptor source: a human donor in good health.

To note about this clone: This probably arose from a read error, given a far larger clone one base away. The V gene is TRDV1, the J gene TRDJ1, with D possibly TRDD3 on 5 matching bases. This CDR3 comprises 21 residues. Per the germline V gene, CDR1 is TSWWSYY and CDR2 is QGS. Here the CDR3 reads CAIGYIASACFRIKYTDKLIF. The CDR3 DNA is TGTGCTATTGGGTACATCGCTTCAGCCTGTTTCAGGATAAAGTACACCGATAAACTCATCTTT.

CDR3 loop: CACDNIRVRLGDTLSDKLIF. In DNA form, the CDR3 reads TGTGCCTGTGATAATATACGCGTCCGTCTGGGGGATACGCTTTCCGATAAACTCATCTTT. The V and J genes are TRDV2 and TRDJ1, with 12 bases lining up with TRDD3. Germline lookup yields CDR1 GEAIGNYY and CDR2 EKD. Trimming cost V 4 bases and J 3 bases; bases outside gene matches: 20. The CDR3 consists of 20 residues.

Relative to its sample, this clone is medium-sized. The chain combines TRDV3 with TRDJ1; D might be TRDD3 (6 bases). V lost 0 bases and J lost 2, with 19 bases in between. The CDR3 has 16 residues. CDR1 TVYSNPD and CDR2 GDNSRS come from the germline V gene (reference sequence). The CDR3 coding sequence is TGTGCCTTTAGGTTCCCTACAGTAGGGGATACCGATAAACTCATCTTT. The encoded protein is CAFRFPTVGDTDKLIF. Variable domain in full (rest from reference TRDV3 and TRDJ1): CDKVTQSSPDQTVASGSEVVLLCTYDTVYSNPDLFWYRIRPDYSFQFVFYGDNSRSEGADFTQGRFSVKHILTQKAFHLVISPVRTEDSATYYCAFRFPTVGDTDKLIFGKGTRVTVEP.

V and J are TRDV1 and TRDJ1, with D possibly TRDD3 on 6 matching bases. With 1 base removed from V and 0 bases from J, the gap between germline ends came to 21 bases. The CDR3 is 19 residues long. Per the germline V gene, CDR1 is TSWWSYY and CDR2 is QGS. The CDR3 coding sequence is TGTGCTCTTGGGGAACACAACCGGGGTATCTGGGGAAACACCGATAAACTCATCTTT. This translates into CALGEHNRGIWGNTDKLIF.

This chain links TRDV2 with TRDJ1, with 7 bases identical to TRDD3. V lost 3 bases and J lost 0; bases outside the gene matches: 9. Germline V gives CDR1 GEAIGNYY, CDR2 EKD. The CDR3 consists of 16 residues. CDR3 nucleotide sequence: TGTGCCTGTGACCTTTTGTCGGGGGGATACACCGATAAACTCATCTTT. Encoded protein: CACDLLSGGYTDKLIF.

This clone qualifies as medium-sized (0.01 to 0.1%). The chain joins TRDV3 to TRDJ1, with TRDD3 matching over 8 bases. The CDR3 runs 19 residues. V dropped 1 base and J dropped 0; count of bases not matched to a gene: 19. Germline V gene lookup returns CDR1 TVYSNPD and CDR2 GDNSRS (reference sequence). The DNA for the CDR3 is TGTGCCTTTATGGCTCTTCCCGATCCTGTACTGGGGGACACCGATAAACTCATCTTT. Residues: CAFMALPDPVLGDTDKLIF.

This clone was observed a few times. The CDR3 nucleotides are TGTGCTCTTGGGGAACTAAGTAAAACGGTCTTCCTAGGTACTAAGGTACTGGGGGATACGTCTTACACCGATAAACTCATCTTT. Encoded protein: CALGELSKTVFLGTKVLGDTSYTDKLIF. V is TRDV1 and J is TRDJ1, with 13 bases matching TRDD3. J lost 0 bases, V lost 0 bases, and 34 bases had no gene match. The CDR3 extends over 28 amino acids. CDR1 and CDR2 from the germline V gene are TSWWSYY and QGS.

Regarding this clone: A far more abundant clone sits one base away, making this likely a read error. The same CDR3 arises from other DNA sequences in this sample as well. CDR3 nucleotide sequence: TGTGCTCTTGGGGCCTTCTACTACGACTGGGGGTTATACACCGATAAACTTATCTTT. This translates into CALGAFYYDWGLYTDKLIF. This chain joins TRDV1 and TRDJ1, with 8 bases fitting TRDD3. This CDR3 contains 19 residues. Germline V gives CDR1 TSWWSYY, CDR2 QGS.

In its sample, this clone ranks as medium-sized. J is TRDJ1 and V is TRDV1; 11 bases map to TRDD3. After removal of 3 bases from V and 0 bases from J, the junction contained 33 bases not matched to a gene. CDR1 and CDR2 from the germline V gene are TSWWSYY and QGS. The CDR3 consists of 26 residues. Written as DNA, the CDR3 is TGTGCTCTTGGGGATCCCTCAGTTTCTCTACGGCCCCTTTATTGGGGGATACGAGCGTACACCGATAAACTCATCTTT. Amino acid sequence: CALGDPSVSLRPLYWGIRAYTDKLIF.

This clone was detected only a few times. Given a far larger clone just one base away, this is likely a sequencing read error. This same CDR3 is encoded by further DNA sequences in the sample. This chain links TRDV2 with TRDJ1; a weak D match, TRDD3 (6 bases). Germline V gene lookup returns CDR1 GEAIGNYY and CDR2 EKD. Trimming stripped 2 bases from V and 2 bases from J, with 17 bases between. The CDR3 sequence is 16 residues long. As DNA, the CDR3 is TGTGCCTGTGACATACTGGGTTTATATGATACCGATAAACTCATCTTT. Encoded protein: CACDILGLYDTDKLIF.

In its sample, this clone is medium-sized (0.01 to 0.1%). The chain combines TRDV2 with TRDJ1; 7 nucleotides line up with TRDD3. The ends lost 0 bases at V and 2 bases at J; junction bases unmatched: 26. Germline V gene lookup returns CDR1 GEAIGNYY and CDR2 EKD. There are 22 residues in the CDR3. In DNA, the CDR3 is TGTGCCTGTGACACCGTCAGCCAGAGTACTGGGGATCGTAAATTCCGAACCGATAAACTCATCTTT. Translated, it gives CACDTVSQSTGDRKFRTDKLIF.

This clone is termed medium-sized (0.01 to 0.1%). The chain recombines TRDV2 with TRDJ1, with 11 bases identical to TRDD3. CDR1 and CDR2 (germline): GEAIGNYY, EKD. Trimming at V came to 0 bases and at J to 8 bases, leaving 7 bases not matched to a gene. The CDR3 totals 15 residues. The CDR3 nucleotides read TGTGCCTGTGACACCGTCATAGTGGGGGATACGAAACTCATCTTT. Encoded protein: CACDTVIVGDTKLIF.

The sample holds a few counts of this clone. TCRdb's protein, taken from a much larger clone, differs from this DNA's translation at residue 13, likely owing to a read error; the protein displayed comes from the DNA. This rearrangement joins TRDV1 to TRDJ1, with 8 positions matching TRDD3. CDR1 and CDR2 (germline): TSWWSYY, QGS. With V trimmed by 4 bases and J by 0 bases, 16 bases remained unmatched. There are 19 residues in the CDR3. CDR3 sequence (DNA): TGTGCTCTTGGGGCCTTCTACTACGACTGGGGGTTAAACACCGATAAACTCATCTTT. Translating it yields CALGAFYYDWGLNTDKLIF.

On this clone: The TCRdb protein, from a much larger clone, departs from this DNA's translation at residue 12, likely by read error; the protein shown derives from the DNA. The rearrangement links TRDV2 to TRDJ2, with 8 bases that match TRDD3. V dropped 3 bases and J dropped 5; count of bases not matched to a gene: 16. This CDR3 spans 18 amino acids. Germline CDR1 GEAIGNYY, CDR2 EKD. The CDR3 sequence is CACDPILTVGDFTAQLFF. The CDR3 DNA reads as TGTGCCTGTGACCCGATTCTAACGGTGGGGGATTTCACAGCACAACTCTTCTTT.

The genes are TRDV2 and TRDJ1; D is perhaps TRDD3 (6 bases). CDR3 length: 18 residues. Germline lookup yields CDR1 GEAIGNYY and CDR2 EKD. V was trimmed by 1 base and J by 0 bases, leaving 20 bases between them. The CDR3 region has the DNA TGTGCCTGTGACACGGTTCTTGGGGGCTACTCCTACACCGATAAACTCATCTTT. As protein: CACDTVLGGYSYTDKLIF.

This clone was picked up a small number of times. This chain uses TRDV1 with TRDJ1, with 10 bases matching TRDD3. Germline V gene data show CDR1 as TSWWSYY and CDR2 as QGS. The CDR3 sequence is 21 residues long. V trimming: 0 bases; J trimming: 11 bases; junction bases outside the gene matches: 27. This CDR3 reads CALGELAPSLLSGDTRSVLIF. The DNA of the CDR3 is TGTGCTCTTGGGGAACTTGCCCCGTCCCTACTTTCGGGGGATACGCGAAGTGTGCTCATCTTT.

The CDR3 sequence is CALGVRAFLGFTGGYRSTVSFYTDKLIF. The CDR3 DNA is TGTGCTCTTGGGGTTAGGGCCTTCCTAGGATTTACTGGGGGATACCGGTCCACGGTCAGCTTTTACACCGATAAACTCATCTTT. This chain joins TRDV1 and TRDJ1; 12 positions match TRDD3. The CDR3 is 28 residues long. Trimming took 4 bases from V and 0 from J; bases not matched to a gene: 39. Germline assignment: CDR1 TSWWSYY and CDR2 QGS.

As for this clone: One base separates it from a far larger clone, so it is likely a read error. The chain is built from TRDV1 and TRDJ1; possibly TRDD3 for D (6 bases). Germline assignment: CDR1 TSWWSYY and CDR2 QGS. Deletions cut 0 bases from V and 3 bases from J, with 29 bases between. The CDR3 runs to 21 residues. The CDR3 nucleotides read TGTGCTCTTGGGGAACTAGGGGCTCATCCTTTAGTACTGGGTTATCCCGATAAACTCATCTTT. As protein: CALGELGAHPLVLGYPDKLIF.

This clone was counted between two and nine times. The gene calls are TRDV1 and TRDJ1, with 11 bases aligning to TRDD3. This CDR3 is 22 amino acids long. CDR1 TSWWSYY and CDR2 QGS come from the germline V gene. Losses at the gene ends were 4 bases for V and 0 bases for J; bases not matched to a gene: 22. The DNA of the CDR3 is TGTGCTCTTGGGGCGACGTTCCTACGGGTTGGGGGATACGCGTCGTACACCGATAAACTCATCTTT. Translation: CALGATFLRVGGYASYTDKLIF.

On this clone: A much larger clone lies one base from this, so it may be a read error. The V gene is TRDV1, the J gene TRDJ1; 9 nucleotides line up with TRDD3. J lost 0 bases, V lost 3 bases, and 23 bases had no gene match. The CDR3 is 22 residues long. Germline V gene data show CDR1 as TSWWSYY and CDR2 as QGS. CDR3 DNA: TGTGCTCTTGGGGACCCCCTTTCGGCCTTCCTCAACTGGGGGAGGTACACCGATAAACTCATCTTT. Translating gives CALGDPLSAFLNWGRYTDKLIF.

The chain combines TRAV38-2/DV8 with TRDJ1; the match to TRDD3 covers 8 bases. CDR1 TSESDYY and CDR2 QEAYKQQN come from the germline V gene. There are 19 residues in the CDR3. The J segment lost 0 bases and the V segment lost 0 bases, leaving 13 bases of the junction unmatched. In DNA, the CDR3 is TGTGCTTATAGGAGCGCGCTGAAATGGGGGATCCTAAACACCGATAAACTCATCTTT. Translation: CAYRSALKWGILNTDKLIF.

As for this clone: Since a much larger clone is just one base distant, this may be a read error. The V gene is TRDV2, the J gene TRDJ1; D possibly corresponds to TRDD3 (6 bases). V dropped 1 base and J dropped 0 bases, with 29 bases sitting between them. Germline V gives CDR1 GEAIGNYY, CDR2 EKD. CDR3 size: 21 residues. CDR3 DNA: TGTGCCTGTGACACGGTAGGTCAGGTACGCTCAACTAGGGGATACACCGATAAACTCATCTTT. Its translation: CACDTVGQVRSTRGYTDKLIF.

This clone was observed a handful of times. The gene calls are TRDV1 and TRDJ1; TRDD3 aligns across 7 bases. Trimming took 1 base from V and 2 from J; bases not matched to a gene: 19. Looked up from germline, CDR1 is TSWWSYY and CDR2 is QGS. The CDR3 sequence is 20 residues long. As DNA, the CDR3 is TGTGCTCTTGGGGAACGCTTCTCTCATTTACTGGGGATCCCGACCGATAAACTCATCTTT. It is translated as CALGERFSHLLGIPTDKLIF.

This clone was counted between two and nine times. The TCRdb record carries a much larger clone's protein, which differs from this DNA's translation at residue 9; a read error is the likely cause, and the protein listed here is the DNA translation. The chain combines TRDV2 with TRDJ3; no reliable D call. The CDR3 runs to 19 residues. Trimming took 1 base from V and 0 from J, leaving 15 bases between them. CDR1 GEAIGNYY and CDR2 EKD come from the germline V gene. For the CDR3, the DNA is TGTGCCTGTGACACGGTTTTTCCGAGTCACTCCTGGGACACCCGACAGATGTTTTTC. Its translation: CACDTVFPSHSWDTRQMFF.

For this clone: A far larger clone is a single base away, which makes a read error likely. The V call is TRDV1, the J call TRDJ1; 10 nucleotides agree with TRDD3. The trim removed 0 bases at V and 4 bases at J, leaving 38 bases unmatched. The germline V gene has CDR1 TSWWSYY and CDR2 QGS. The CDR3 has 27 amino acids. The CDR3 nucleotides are TGTGCTCTTGGGGAACTAAAATTTTGGTCCTATTGTCTCCTTTGGGGGGATACGCAATCGGAGGTCGATAAACTCATCTTT. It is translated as CALGELKFWSYCLLWGDTQSEVDKLIF.

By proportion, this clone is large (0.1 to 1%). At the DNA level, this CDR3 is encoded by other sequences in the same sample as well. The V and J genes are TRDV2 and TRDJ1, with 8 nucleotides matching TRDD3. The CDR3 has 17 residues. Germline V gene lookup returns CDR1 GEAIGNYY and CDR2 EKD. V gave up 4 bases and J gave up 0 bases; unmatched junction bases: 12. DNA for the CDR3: TGTGCCTGTGAATCCATACTGGGGGTTGCCTACACCGATAAACTCATCTTT. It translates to CACESILGVAYTDKLIF.

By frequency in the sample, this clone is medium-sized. The CDR3 DNA follows: TGTGCCTGTGACACCGTTGCTGGGCGGGCGTACACCGATAAACTCATCTTT. Translated, it gives CACDTVAGRAYTDKLIF. V gene TRDV2 combines with J gene TRDJ1; perhaps TRDD3 as D (5 bases). CDR1 GEAIGNYY and CDR2 EKD come from the germline V gene. Trimming left V 0 bases short and J 0 bases short, with 16 bases between. The CDR3 is made up of 17 amino acids.